This T cell receptor (beta chain) comes out of a study of T cell repertoires in cytomegalovirus infection (dated by TCRdb to between 2018 and 2020). About the study as a whole: The HLA type of each donor mattered for the analysis, because public TCR beta signatures pointed to carriage of CMV infection along with the matching HLA type.

The investigation overall reported the following: In the ex vivo response, HLA-C-restricted CMV-specific TCR beta clonotypes were dominant, and in two of eight donors the single most frequent clonotype came from this HLA-C-restricted group. In both this cohort and an independent cohort of 350 or so donors, the cumulative frequency of public TCR beta family members distinguished carriers of CMV infection plus the relevant HLA type.

For this clonotype: Its binding antigen is unknown. Base qualities are not provided; no much larger clone lies one nucleotide away.

TCRdb names Illumina HiSeq 1500 as the instrument used. TCRdb handled the public reads itself, with Q25 trimming in fastp and clone calling in MiXCR, and kept productive beta chains. For every CDR3 protein sequence, its rows merge into one entry that carries the most common genes and DNA. The sample yields 45,000 to 75,000 distinct CDR3 sequences; approximately 36% were counted once. 55% to 75% of the sample is held by the ten biggest clonotypes. Here V drops 6 bases and J drops 8 bases, and the junction holds 7 bases not matched to any gene. The CDR3 holds 14 amino acids from the cysteine to the phenylalanine. CDR3 DNA only is kept here, 42 bases in frame from base 1. The germline V gene sets CDR1 to SGHTA and CDR2 to FQGNSA.

The sequence derives from a human donor in good health (CMV status not recorded). Some clones in this sample may be carry-over from other donors' samples. This sequence uses TRBV7-2 and TRBJ2-1, with TRBD2 matching 10 junction bases. Sequencing was carried out using PBMCs, sequenced either directly or after in vitro stimulation (not recorded which). The DNA sequence is TGTGCCAGCAGGATAAGCGGGGGGGCCGATGAGCAGTTCTTC. The encoded protein is CASRISGGADEQFF.